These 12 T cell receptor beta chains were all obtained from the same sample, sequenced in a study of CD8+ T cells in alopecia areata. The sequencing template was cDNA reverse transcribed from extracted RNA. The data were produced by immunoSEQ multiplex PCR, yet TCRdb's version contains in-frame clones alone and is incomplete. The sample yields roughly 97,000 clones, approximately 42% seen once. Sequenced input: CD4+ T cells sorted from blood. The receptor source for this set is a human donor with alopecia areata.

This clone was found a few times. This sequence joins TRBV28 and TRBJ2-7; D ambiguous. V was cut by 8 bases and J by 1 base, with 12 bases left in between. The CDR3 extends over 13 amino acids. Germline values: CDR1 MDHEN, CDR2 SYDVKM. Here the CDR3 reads CASRLPSSYEQYF. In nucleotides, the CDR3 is TGTGCCAGCCGACTCCCGAGTTCCTACGAGCAGTACTTC.

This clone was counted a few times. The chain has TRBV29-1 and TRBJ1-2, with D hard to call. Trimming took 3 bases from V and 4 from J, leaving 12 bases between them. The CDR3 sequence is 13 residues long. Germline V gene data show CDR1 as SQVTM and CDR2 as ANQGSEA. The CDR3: CSVDVPLIYGYTF. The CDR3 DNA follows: TGCAGCGTTGACGTGCCTCTCATCTATGGCTACACCTTC.

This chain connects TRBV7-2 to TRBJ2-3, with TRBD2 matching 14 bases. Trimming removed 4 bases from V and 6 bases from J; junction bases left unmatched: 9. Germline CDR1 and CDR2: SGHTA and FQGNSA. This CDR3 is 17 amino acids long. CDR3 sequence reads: CASSSGGTSGRRDTQYF. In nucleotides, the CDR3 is TGTGCCAGCAGCTCCGGTGGGACTAGCGGGAGACGGGATACGCAGTATTTT.

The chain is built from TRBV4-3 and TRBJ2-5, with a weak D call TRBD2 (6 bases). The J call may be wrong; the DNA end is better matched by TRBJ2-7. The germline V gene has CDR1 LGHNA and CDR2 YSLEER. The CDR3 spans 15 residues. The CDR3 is CASSQDWRGSYEQYF. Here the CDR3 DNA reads TGCGCCAGCAGCCAAGACTGGAGGGGCTCCTACGAGCAGTACTTC.

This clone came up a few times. The CDR3 reads CASSLSTGFMDTQYF. Here the CDR3 DNA reads TGTGCCAGCAGCCTCTCCACAGGGTTCATGGATACGCAGTATTTT. V and J are TRBV14 and TRBJ2-3, with a possible D match to TRBD1 (6 bases). CDR1 and CDR2 from the germline V gene are SGHDN and FVKESK. Trimming took 4 bases from V and 6 from J, leaving 17 bases between them. This CDR3 is 15 amino acids long.

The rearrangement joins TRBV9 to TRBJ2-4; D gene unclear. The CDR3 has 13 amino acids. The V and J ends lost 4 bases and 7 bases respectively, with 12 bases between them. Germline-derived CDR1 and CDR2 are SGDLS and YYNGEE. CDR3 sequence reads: CASSLNDGNIQYF. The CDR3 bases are TGTGCCAGCAGCCTAAACGACGGGAACATTCAGTACTTC.

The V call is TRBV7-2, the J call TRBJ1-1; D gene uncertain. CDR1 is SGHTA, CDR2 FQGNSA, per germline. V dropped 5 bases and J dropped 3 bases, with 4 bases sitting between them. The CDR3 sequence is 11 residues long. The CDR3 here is CASSPYTEAFF. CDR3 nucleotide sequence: TGTGCCAGCAGCCCTTACACTGAAGCTTTCTTT.

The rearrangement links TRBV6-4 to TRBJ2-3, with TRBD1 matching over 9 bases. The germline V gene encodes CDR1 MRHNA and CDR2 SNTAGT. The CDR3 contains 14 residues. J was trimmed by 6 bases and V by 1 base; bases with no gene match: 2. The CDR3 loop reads CASSDLTGGDTQYF. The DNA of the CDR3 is TGTGCCAGCAGTGACTTAACAGGGGGCGATACGCAGTATTTT.

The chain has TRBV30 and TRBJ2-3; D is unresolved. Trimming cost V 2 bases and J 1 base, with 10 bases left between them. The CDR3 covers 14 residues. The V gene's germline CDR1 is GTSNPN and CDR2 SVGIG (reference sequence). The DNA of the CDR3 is TGTGCCTGGAGTTCCCCGAGCGGCACAGATACGCAGTATTTT. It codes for CAWSSPSGTDTQYF. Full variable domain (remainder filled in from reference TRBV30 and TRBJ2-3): SQTIHQWPATLVQPVGSPLSLECTVEGTSNPNLYWYRQAAGRGLQLLFYSVGIGQISSEVPQNLSASRPQDRQFILSSKKLLLSDSGFYLCAWSSPSGTDTQYFGPGTRLTVL.

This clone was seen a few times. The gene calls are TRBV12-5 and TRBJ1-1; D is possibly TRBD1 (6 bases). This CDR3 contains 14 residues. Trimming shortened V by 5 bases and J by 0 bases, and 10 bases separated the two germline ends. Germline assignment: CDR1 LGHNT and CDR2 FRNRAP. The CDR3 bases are TGTGCTAGTGGTCCCGGACAGCTGAACACTGAAGCTTTCTTT. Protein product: CASGPGQLNTEAFF.

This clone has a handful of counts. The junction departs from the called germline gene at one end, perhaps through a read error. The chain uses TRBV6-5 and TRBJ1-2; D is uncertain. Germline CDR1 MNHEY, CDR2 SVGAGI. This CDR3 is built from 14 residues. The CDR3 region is CASRNDARTPGHTF. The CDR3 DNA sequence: TGTGCCAGCAGAAACGACGCCCGGACGCCTGGCCACACCTTC.

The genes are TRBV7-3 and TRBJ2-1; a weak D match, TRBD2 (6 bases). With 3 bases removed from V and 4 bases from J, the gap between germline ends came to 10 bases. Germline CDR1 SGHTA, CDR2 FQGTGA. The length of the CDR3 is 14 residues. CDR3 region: CASSLRDGYNEQFF. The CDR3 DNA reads TGTGCCAGCAGCTTGCGGGACGGATACAATGAGCAGTTCTTC.